The clone carrying this TCR beta chain is a singleton in its sample. V lost 5 bases and J 6 bases, leaving 16 bases between the germline ends. Per germline, CDR1 SGHRS and CDR2 YFSETQ. The length of the CDR3 is 14 residues. These data come from a study of blood T cell repertoires in COVID-19. Authors' analysis steps: Using reference gene primer amplification, nucleated cell counts were estimated. Assay used: immunoSEQ multiplex PCR; TCRdb lists only in-frame clones, some missing. Clonal size and the V and J genes are those of that table, whereas D and trimming came from the DNA. The sample shows approximately 250,000 clones, roughly 83% of them seen only once.

This TCR was sampled from a woman aged 45-59 years with acute or convalescent COVID-19. The chain links TRBV5-1 to TRBJ2-3, with D possibly matching TRBD1 (6 bases). What was sequenced was peripheral blood. In nucleotides, the CDR3 is TGCGCCAGCAGGGGCCACTTACAGGGTGATACGCAGTATTTT. It codes for CASRGHLQGDTQYF.